This T cell receptor (beta chain) emerged from a study of Tregs in tolerant kidney transplant recipients. Findings and limits, study-wide: Validation in larger populations is needed because few patients were studied.

Germline CDR1 reads SGDLS; CDR2 reads YYNGEE. J lost 7 bases, V lost 0 bases, and 5 bases had no gene match. The CDR3 sequence is 17 residues long. Clones were sequenced by immunoSEQ multiplex PCR, and TCRdb holds only the in-frame ones, with some missing. The sample has 110,000 or so clones, 92% seen once. Comments on this clone: What it recognizes is unknown.

Unstimulated Tregs (CD4+CD25+CD127-) and CD4+CD25- non-Tregs were sorted from PBMCs. Sequences were obtained from CD4+ T cells from blood. This sequence was found in a human donor in good health. This chain links TRBV9 with TRBJ2-3; 16 positions agree with TRBD2. This chain's CDR3 is CASSVGGLAGGPNTQYF. In nucleotides, the CDR3 is TGTGCCAGCAGCGTAGGGGGACTAGCGGGAGGGCCTAATACGCAGTATTTT.